The 25 T cell receptor beta chains in this list originate from one sample, sequenced in a study of T cells after yellow fever vaccination. TCRdb independently ran MiXCR on the 5' RACE reads; one entry per CDR3 protein. Among over 150,000 distinct CDR3 sequences listed, roughly 6.2% were seen once. The sample in question was CD4+ T cells sorted from PBMCs, obtained on the day of the first yellow fever vaccination. All receptors come from a man aged 18 to 30 who received the YFV17D yellow fever vaccine.

This clonotype has a count of ten or more. The V gene is TRBV3-1, the J gene TRBJ1-5; D is uncertain. In germline, CDR1 is LGHDT, CDR2 YNNKEL (reference sequence). The CDR3 spans 14 residues. V was pared by 3 bases and J by 7 bases, with 13 bases between. The CDR3 coding sequence is TGTGCCAGCAGCCAGAGCTCTATGAGACAGCCCCAGCATTTT. Protein: CASSQSSMRQPQHF.

This clonotype appeared many times. V is TRBV14 and J is TRBJ1-4; no clear D gene. The CDR3 loop spans 13 amino acids. Trimming shortened V by 4 bases and J by 8 bases, and 11 bases separated the two germline ends. Germline V CDR1 and CDR2: SGHDN, FVKESK. The CDR3: CASSPSPSEKLFF. The CDR3 DNA is TGTGCCAGCAGCCCTAGCCCTTCGGAAAAACTGTTTTTT.

This clonotype was seen many times. As DNA, the CDR3 is TGCGCCAGCAGCTTGGGTGGCCTCCGAGATGAGCAGTTCTTC. Its translation: CASSLGGLRDEQFF. The chain links TRBV5-1 to TRBJ2-1; D is unresolved. The V and J ends lost 0 bases and 8 bases respectively, with 12 bases between them. The CDR3 has 14 amino acids. The germline CDR1 and CDR2 sequences are SGHRS and YFSETQ.

This clonotype turned up a few times. One junction end disagrees with the germline gene, perhaps due to a read error. This chain links TRBV7-7 with TRBJ2-5; the D gene is possibly TRBD1 (5 bases). Germline loops: CDR1 SSHAT, CDR2 FNYEAQ (reference sequence). The CDR3 has 13 residues. This chain's CDR3 is CASSPGHGETQYF. The CDR3 region has the DNA TGTGCTAGCAGCCCAGGGCATGGAGAGACCCAGTACTTC.

In this sample, this clonotype turned up many times. V gene TRBV7-6 combines with J gene TRBJ2-5; D is unclear. The germline V gene encodes CDR1 SGHVS and CDR2 FNYEAQ. This CDR3 is 11 amino acids long. V lost 4 bases to trimming and J lost 7 bases, with 7 bases between them. Here the CDR3 DNA reads TGTGCCAGCAGCTCTTCTGGGACCCAGTACTTC. This codes for CASSSSGTQYF.

This clonotype was counted at least ten times. This chain joins TRBV12-3 or TRBV12-4 and TRBJ2-1; D remains unclear. Trimming shortened V by 1 base and J by 0 bases, and 1 base separated the two germline ends. This CDR3 comprises 13 residues. The CDR3 region is CASSLDSYNEQFF. In DNA, the CDR3 is TGTGCCAGCAGTTTAGACTCCTACAATGAGCAGTTCTTC.

There are many counts of this clonotype. This chain connects TRBV11-2 to TRBJ2-5; D may correspond to TRBD1 or TRBD2 (5 bases each). CDR3 length equals 16 residues. Looked up from germline, CDR1 is SGHAT and CDR2 is FQNNGV. Between the trimmed V and J ends, which lost 6 bases and 1 base, there was a span of 18 bases. DNA of the CDR3: TGTGCCAGCAGGTCGATCCGTGGGACGGCCCAAGAGACCCAGTACTTC. Its protein product is CASRSIRGTAQETQYF.

The rearrangement uses TRBV12-3 or TRBV12-4 and TRBJ1-5, with a possible D match to TRBD1 (5 bases). This CDR3 region has 15 residues. Trimming pared 7 bases from V and 5 bases from J, leaving 18 bases between. This CDR3 reads CASIPGGYRDQPQHF. The CDR3 DNA follows: TGTGCCAGCATCCCGGGGGGGTATAGGGATCAGCCCCAGCATTTT.

This clonotype was detected many times. The chain uses TRBV9 and TRBJ2-3; D not certain. V was shortened by 0 bases and J by 4 bases, with 3 bases between the two germline ends. The V gene's germline CDR1 is SGDLS and CDR2 YYNGEE. The CDR3 extends over 12 amino acids. The CDR3 loop reads CASSVVADTQYF. The CDR3 coding sequence is TGTGCCAGCAGCGTAGTAGCAGATACGCAGTATTTT. Looking up the rest from reference TRBV9 and TRBJ2-3 gives the full variable domain: DSGVTQTPKHLITATGQRVTLRCSPRSGDLSVYWYQQSLDQGLQFLIQYYNGEERAKGNILERFSAQQFPDLHSELNLSSLELGDSALYFCASSVVADTQYFGPGTRLTVL.

In its sample, this clonotype was seen many times. The genes are TRBV5-1 and TRBJ2-2, with 9 bases that match TRBD2. This CDR3 region has 15 residues. Unmatched junction bases numbered 3, after V lost 3 bases and J lost 3 bases. Germline lookup yields CDR1 SGHRS and CDR2 YFSETQ. In DNA, the CDR3 is TGCGCCAGCAGCTCACGACTAGCGGACACCGGGGAGCTGTTTTTT. Its translation is CASSSRLADTGELFF.

This clonotype was seen many times. V and J are TRBV27 and TRBJ2-1; no reliable D call. Germline CDR1 and CDR2: MNHEY and SMNVEV (reference sequence). CDR3 length: 15 residues. The V gene lost 2 bases and the J gene lost 0 bases, with 8 bases spanning the gap. As DNA, the CDR3 is TGTGCCAGCAGTTTAAGCGCGTTCTCCTACAATGAGCAGTTCTTC. It translates to CASSLSAFSYNEQFF.

The rearrangement links TRBV3-1 to TRBJ1-3; D remains ambiguous. Trimming cost V 2 bases and J 0 bases, with 8 bases left between them. CDR1 LGHDT and CDR2 YNNKEL come from the germline V gene (reference sequence). The CDR3 runs to 15 residues. CDR3 DNA sequence: TGTGCCAGCAGCCAACGACAAATCTCTGGAAACACCATATATTTT. It codes for CASSQRQISGNTIYF.

This clonotype showed up just a few times. V and J are TRBV27 and TRBJ2-3; D uncertain. CDR1 and CDR2 from the germline V gene are MNHEY and SMNVEV (reference sequence). The CDR3 is made up of 15 amino acids. Trimming pared 1 base from V and 2 bases from J, leaving 10 bases between. The CDR3 coding sequence is TGTGCCAGCAGTTTATGGTACGGAAACACAGATACGCAGTATTTT. It yields the protein CASSLWYGNTDTQYF.

This clonotype showed up just a few times. The gene calls are TRBV6-1 and TRBJ1-1; 7 bases align to TRBD1. V was pared by 2 bases and J by 1 base, with 13 bases of the junction left unmatched. The CDR3 contains 18 residues. In germline, CDR1 is MNHNS, CDR2 SASEGT. CDR3 region: CASSETSTGLLGNTEAFF. For the CDR3, the DNA is TGTGCCAGCAGTGAAACCTCGACAGGGTTGTTAGGGAACACTGAAGCTTTCTTT.

This clonotype showed up many times. The rearrangement links TRBV24-1 to TRBJ2-1, with D perhaps given as TRBD1 or TRBD2 (5 bases each). V was trimmed by 4 bases and J by 5 bases, leaving 14 bases between them. Germline CDR1 reads KGHDR; CDR2 reads SFDVKD. There are 15 residues in the CDR3. CDR3 amino acids: CATSDRGGPHNEQFF. The CDR3 nucleotides are TGTGCCACCAGTGACCGGGGCGGACCTCACAATGAGCAGTTCTTC.

This clonotype occurred a few times. This chain connects TRBV5-4 to TRBJ2-5; 10 positions agree with TRBD2. This CDR3 is built from 15 residues. Trimming took 3 bases from V and 3 from J; bases not matched to a gene: 5. Per the germline V gene, CDR1 is SGHNT and CDR2 is YYREEE (reference sequence). The CDR3 coding sequence is TGTGCCAGCAGCTGGGCTAGCGGGAGAAAAGAGACCCAGTACTTC. Protein sequence: CASSWASGRKETQYF.

This clonotype was observed many times. The V and J genes are TRBV7-9 and TRBJ2-7; maybe TRBD2 (6 bases). There are 14 residues in the CDR3. The V and J ends lost 5 bases and 5 bases respectively, with 16 bases between them. The germline V gene has CDR1 SEHNR and CDR2 FQNEAQ (reference sequence). The CDR3 is CASSRAGSPHEQYF. In nucleotides, the CDR3 is TGTGCCAGCAGCCGTGCGGGGTCCCCCCACGAGCAGTACTTC. Supplemented by reference TRBV7-9 and TRBJ2-7, the full variable domain reads DTGVSQNPRHKITKRGQNVTFRCDPISEHNRLYWYRQTLGQGPEFLTYFQNEAQLEKSRLLSDRFSAERPKGSFSTLEIQRTEQGDSAMYLCASSRAGSPHEQYFGPGTRLTVT.

This clonotype appeared many times. The V gene is TRBV7-6, the J gene TRBJ2-1; D is unresolved. The germline V gene has CDR1 SGHVS and CDR2 FNYEAQ. The CDR3 loop spans 16 amino acids. V lost 0 bases and J lost 9, with 18 bases in between. As DNA, the CDR3 is TGTGCCAGCAGCTTAGCGCCTTCGGCAACGGGCCTTGAGCAGTTCTTC. Protein: CASSLAPSATGLEQFF.

The V and J genes are TRBV20-1 and TRBJ1-3; D unresolved. This CDR3 is built from 11 residues. V lost 6 bases and J lost 5, with 8 bases in between. Germline V CDR1 and CDR2: DFQATT, SNEGSKA (reference sequence). CDR3: CSAVERNTIYF. The CDR3 DNA reads TGCAGTGCCGTCGAGAGAAACACCATATATTTT.

This clonotype was seen repeatedly, ten times or more. The chain carries TRBV6-6 and TRBJ2-5; unclear D gene. Germline CDR1 reads MNHNY; CDR2 reads SVGAGI (reference sequence). V was pared by 6 bases and J by 4 bases, with 9 bases between. The CDR3 covers 12 residues. CDR3 region: CASSLQTETQYF. DNA for the CDR3: TGTGCCAGCAGCCTCCAAACAGAGACCCAGTACTTC.

V is TRBV20-1 and J is TRBJ2-1; D remains unclear. Trimming pared 6 bases from V and 5 bases from J, leaving 8 bases between. Germline values: CDR1 DFQATT, CDR2 SNEGSKA (reference sequence). The CDR3 runs 11 residues. The CDR3 nucleotides read TGCAGTGCCGACCCTCACAATGAGCAGTTCTTC. This translates into CSADPHNEQFF.

In regard to this clonotype: Possible read error: a much larger clone is one base away. Since the CDR3 does not end with the conserved phenylalanine or tryptophan, this likely comes from a read error. The chain carries TRBV10-3 and TRBJ1-4; D ambiguous. Germline V gene sequence: CDR1 ENHRY, CDR2 SYGVKD. CDR3 length: 12 amino acids. V shed 9 bases and J shed 0 bases, with 5 bases lying between them. The CDR3 sequence is CAIGSTNEKLFS. CDR3 nucleotide sequence: TGTGCCATAGGATCAACTAATGAAAAACTGTTTTCT.

The chain employs TRBV19 and TRBJ2-5, with 7 nucleotides matching TRBD2. The CDR3 has 14 residues. The germline gives CDR1 LNHDA, CDR2 SQIVND (reference sequence). Germline trimming cut 5 bases from V and 2 bases from J; bases unmatched to any gene: 5. The CDR3 is CASSPPGLQETQYF. DNA of the CDR3: TGTGCCAGTAGTCCCCCGGGACTACAAGAGACCCAGTACTTC. Looking up the rest from reference TRBV19 and TRBJ2-5 gives the full variable domain: DGGITQSPKYLFRKEGQNVTLSCEQNLNHDAMYWYRQDPGQGLRLIYYSQIVNDFQKGDIAEGYSVSREKKESFPLTVTSAQKNPTAFYLCASSPPGLQETQYFGPGTRLLVL.

The sample holds many counts of this clonotype. The V gene is TRBV5-6, the J gene TRBJ2-1; weak D call: TRBD1 (6 bases). Per the germline V gene, CDR1 is SGHDT and CDR2 is YYEEEE. CDR3 size: 15 residues. The germline V and J ends were trimmed by 2 bases and 0 bases, with 9 bases remaining between them. CDR3: CASSFLGASYNEQFF. The CDR3 nucleotides read TGTGCCAGCAGCTTCCTGGGGGCCTCCTACAATGAGCAGTTCTTC.

This clonotype was found many times. The rearrangement uses TRBV24-1 and TRBJ2-1; TRBD2 matches at 12 bases. The V and J ends lost 4 bases and 13 bases, in that order; junction bases with no gene match: 10. This CDR3 comprises 15 residues. CDR1 and CDR2 (germline): KGHDR, SFDVKD. The CDR3 here is CATSESPLAGGRQFF. CDR3 sequence (DNA): TGTGCCACCAGTGAGTCACCTCTAGCGGGGGGGCGCCAGTTCTTC.